The 21 T cell receptor beta chains presented below share a single source sample, sequenced in a study of T-cell reconstitution after alpha-beta-depleted transplantation in children. TCRbeta library construction was performed incorporating unique molecular identifiers. Via MiXCR, TCRdb re-called the PCR reads, giving one row per CDR3 protein. The sample has about 440,000 distinct CDR3 sequences, roughly 43% seen once. Sequenced material: PBMCs, taken before TCRalphabeta/CD19-depleted stem cell transplant. The receptors stem from a girl aged 2 to 10 with aplastic anemia, due to receive a stem cell transplant.

This clonotype was recorded a few times. The V gene is TRBV20-1, the J gene TRBJ1-1; D may be TRBD1 (6 bases). Germline CDR1 DFQATT, CDR2 SNEGSKA (reference sequence). The CDR3 length is 14 residues. Trimming removed 3 bases from V and 7 bases from J, with 18 bases in between. The CDR3 region has the DNA TGCAGTGCTAGTTCGGGGGGCTCCTTCAATGAAGCTTTCTTT. It encodes CSASSGGSFNEAFF.

The chain combines TRBV7-8 with TRBJ2-1; 9 bases agree with TRBD2. The V segment lost 0 bases and the J segment 2 bases; nucleotides outside the gene matches: 5. CDR1 SGHVS and CDR2 FQNEAQ come from the germline V gene. The CDR3 is 17 residues long. CDR3: CASSLARAGGTYNEQFF. In DNA form, the CDR3 reads TGTGCCAGCAGCTTAGCCCGGGCGGGAGGGACCTACAATGAGCAGTTCTTC. Looking up the rest from reference TRBV7-8 and TRBJ2-1 gives the full variable domain: GAGVSQSPRYKVAKRGQDVALRCDPISGHVSLFWYQQALGQGPEFLTYFQNEAQLDKSGLPSDRFFAERPEGSVSTLKIQRTQQEDSAVYLCASSLARAGGTYNEQFFGPGTRLTVL.

The chain combines TRBV7-8 with TRBJ2-1; 9 bases fit TRBD2. V was pared by 5 bases and J by 7 bases, with 12 bases of the junction left unmatched. This CDR3 has 16 residues. Germline CDR1 and CDR2: SGHVS and FQNEAQ. The CDR3 nucleotides read TGTGCCAGCAGCAAAACGGGGGTAGCGGGAGTAAATGAGCAGTTCTTC. This codes for CASSKTGVAGVNEQFF.

This chain joins TRBV4-1 and TRBJ1-3, with D maybe TRBD1 (5 bases). Trimming took off 0 bases at V and 3 bases at J, with 9 bases between the two ends. The CDR3 extends over 15 amino acids. Looked up from germline, CDR1 is MGHRA and CDR2 is YSYEKL. The CDR3 here is CASSQEAQGGNTIYF. In nucleotides, the CDR3 is TGCGCCAGCAGCCAAGAGGCCCAGGGTGGAAACACCATATATTTT.

This clonotype occurred many times. The chain is built from TRBV5-5 and TRBJ2-5; D is ambiguous. Trimming shortened V by 0 bases and J by 4 bases, and 10 bases separated the two germline ends. From germline, CDR1 is SGHKS and CDR2 YYEKEE (reference sequence). CDR3 size: 14 residues. CDR3 amino acids: CASSLGRPLETQYF. CDR3 bases: TGTGCCAGCAGCTTGGGCCGGCCTTTAGAGACCCAGTACTTC.

For this clonotype: A much larger clone is a single base away; this may be a read error. The chain combines TRBV12-3 or TRBV12-4 with TRBJ2-5; tentatively, D is TRBD1 (5 bases). The CDR3 is made up of 16 amino acids. CDR3 region: CASSQSRQTPRKTPYF. The CDR3 DNA sequence: TGTGCCAGCAGTCAATCCCGACAGACCCCCAGGAAGACCCCGTACTTC.

This clonotype was observed at least ten times. The chain recombines TRBV5-1 with TRBJ1-3, with D tentatively TRBD1 (5 bases). With 0 bases removed from V and 3 bases from J, the gap between germline ends came to 10 bases. Per germline, CDR1 SGHRS and CDR2 YFSETQ. The CDR3 loop spans 15 amino acids. In DNA form, the CDR3 reads TGCGCCAGCAGCTTGGACGACAGTATTGGAAACACCATATATTTT. It specifies CASSLDDSIGNTIYF.

J is TRBJ2-1 and V is TRBV7-2, with D possibly called TRBD1 or TRBD2 (5 bases each). Per the germline V gene, CDR1 is SGHTA and CDR2 is FQGNSA. Trimming removed 4 bases from V and 1 base from J, with 23 bases in between. The CDR3 runs 19 residues. CDR3 residues: CASSSSFSQIGASYNEQFF. For the CDR3, the DNA is TGTGCCAGCAGCTCTAGCTTCTCTCAGATTGGGGCGTCCTACAATGAGCAGTTCTTC.

The genes are TRBV7-2 and TRBJ2-5; 9 bases align to TRBD2. Germline V lookup: CDR1 SGHTA, CDR2 FQGNSA. The CDR3 covers 17 residues. Germline trimming cut 5 bases from V and 1 base from J; bases unmatched to any gene: 11. CDR3 sequence (DNA): TGTGCCAGCAGCCGTACCATGATAGCGGGGGTCCAAGAGACCCAGTACTTC. This codes for CASSRTMIAGVQETQYF.

In DNA form, the CDR3 reads TGTGCCAGCAGTTTTTCCTGGGCTATGGGCACTGAAGCTTTCTTT. It encodes CASSFSWAMGTEAFF. This chain connects TRBV28 to TRBJ1-1; D is unclear. This CDR3 is built from 15 residues. Trimming removed 3 bases at V and 4 bases at J, with 15 bases between. The V gene's germline CDR1 is MDHEN and CDR2 SYDVKM.

In this sample, this clonotype turned up many times. The chain is built from TRBV21-1 and TRBJ1-4; TRBD1 is the table's D call and was not checked against the DNA. TRBV21-1 is described as a pseudogene. The CDR3 loop spans 15 amino acids. The CDR3 loop is CASSKVGAKGEKLFF. The DNA for the CDR3 is TGTGCCAGCAGCAAAGTAGGGGCGAAAGGGGAAAAACTGTTTTTT.

The J gene is TRBJ2-1, the V gene TRBV15; 11 positions agree with TRBD2. The CDR3 spans 19 residues. Germline CDR1 is LNHNV and CDR2 is YYDKDF (reference sequence). The trim removed 3 bases at V and 0 bases at J, leaving 10 bases unmatched. The CDR3 DNA sequence: TGTGCCACCAGCAGGGAGGGACTAGCGGCTAGGAGCTCCTACAATGAGCAGTTCTTC. Translation gives CATSREGLAARSSYNEQFF.

The chain uses TRBV4-1 and TRBJ1-5; D possibly corresponds to TRBD1 (5 bases). The CDR3 has 15 residues. The V and J ends lost 1 base and 4 bases respectively, with 11 bases between them. Germline CDR1 reads MGHRA; CDR2 reads YSYEKL. In DNA form, the CDR3 reads TGCGCCAGCAGCCAAGGGGAAGGGGAAAATCAGCCCCAGCATTTT. Its protein is CASSQGEGENQPQHF.

About this clonotype itself: In this CDR3 the conserved last residue, phenylalanine or tryptophan, is missing, so a read error is likely. V usage is TRBV7-9 and J usage is TRBJ2-3; TRBD2 matches 10 bases. CDR1 and CDR2 from the germline V gene are SEHNR and FQNEAQ (reference sequence). After removal of 5 bases from V and 1 base from J, the junction contained 3 bases not matched to a gene. This CDR3 is 15 amino acids long. The CDR3 sequence: CASSGGLAGTDTQYI. CDR3 DNA sequence: TGTGCCAGCAGCGGCGGACTAGCGGGCACAGATACGCAGTATATT.

This rearrangement joins TRBV11-2 to TRBJ1-1; TRBD1 might be the D (5 bases). V lost 3 bases, J lost 5 bases, and 28 bases lay in between. Germline V CDR1 and CDR2: SGHAT, FQNNGV. This CDR3 has 19 residues. This chain's CDR3 is CASSLHFREASDGGTEAFF. In nucleotides, the CDR3 is TGTGCCAGCAGCTTGCACTTCAGGGAGGCGAGCGATGGGGGGACTGAAGCTTTCTTT.

The V gene is TRBV2, the J gene TRBJ2-1, with 8 bases that match TRBD2. This CDR3 has 17 amino acids. Germline V gene lookup returns CDR1 SNHLY and CDR2 FYNNEI. Unmatched junction bases numbered 11, after V lost 1 base and J lost 6 bases. CDR3 sequence (DNA): TGTGCCAGCAGTGAAGGGCTAGCGGGTTCTCCGGGCAATGAGCAGTTCTTC. Its translation: CASSEGLAGSPGNEQFF.

This chain uses TRBV4-3 with TRBJ2-3; TRBD1 aligns across 11 bases. The germline V gene has CDR1 LGHNA and CDR2 YSLEER. This CDR3 contains 14 residues. The V and J ends lost 5 bases and 8 bases, in that order; junction bases with no gene match: 6. The DNA for the CDR3 is TGCGCCAGCAGCTTGGGACAGGGGGTGGCTACGCAGTATTTT. Residues: CASSLGQGVATQYF.

As regards this clonotype: A read error may be the cause here, since a much bigger clone is one base away. The chain uses TRBV12-3 or TRBV12-4 and TRBJ2-1; TRBD1 is a possible D gene (6 bases). This CDR3 has 13 amino acids. CDR3 residues: CASSLNRVNERFF. The CDR3 bases are TGTGCCAGCAGTTTGAACAGGGTCAATGAGCGGTTCTTC.

This clonotype came up many times. V gene TRBV28 combines with J gene TRBJ2-1; perhaps TRBD1 as D (7 bases). Trimming took off 6 bases at V and 8 bases at J, with 29 bases between the two ends. CDR3 length: 18 amino acids. Germline V CDR1 and CDR2: MDHEN, SYDVKM. The CDR3 here is CASSLTGEWAGGTDEQFF. CDR3 sequence (DNA): TGTGCCAGCAGCCTGACGGGGGAATGGGCAGGGGGGACGGATGAGCAGTTCTTC.

The gene calls are TRBV15 and TRBJ2-7, with TRBD2 matching 11 bases. Germline CDR1 reads LNHNV; CDR2 reads YYDKDF (reference sequence). V dropped 3 bases and J dropped 4; count of bases not matched to a gene: 5. The CDR3 length is 15 residues. The chain's CDR3 is CATSSRGLAAYEQYF. CDR3 DNA: TGTGCCACCAGCAGCCGGGGACTAGCGGCTTACGAGCAGTACTTC.

The CDR3 here is CASSPLRGGFSDTQYF. CDR3 DNA: TGTGCCAGCAGCCCACTTCGGGGGGGCTTCTCAGATACGCAGTATTTT. The rearrangement joins TRBV12-3 or TRBV12-4 to TRBJ2-3; 8 positions match TRBD2. V was pared by 6 bases and J by 4 bases, with 12 bases of the junction left unmatched. This CDR3 comprises 16 residues.